This passage covers 31 T cell receptor beta chains from one sample sequenced in a study of shared clonotypes between healthy human individuals (TCRdb year 2020). The method behind the library was the immunoSEQ multiplex PCR assay. The table was pulled from immuneACCESS by TCRdb, which kept in-frame rearrangements only. Such tables lose some clones; where checked, under half of the loss comes from unresolved V genes, and the rest has no known cause. The table for this sample lists roughly 1 million clones; under 80% of them were counted only once. About 1.5% of the sample is in the top ten clones. Material for sequencing was memory CD4+ T cells sorted from blood. Per the publication, the cell subset or site label means: CD45RA-negative fraction. These receptors all come from a man aged 18 to 29 in good health.

The chain employs TRBV19 and TRBJ1-2; D perhaps matches TRBD1 (6 bases). CDR1 is LNHDA and CDR2 is SQIVND in the germline V gene (reference sequence). The CDR3 runs 14 residues. Trimming shortened V by 8 bases and J by 6 bases, and 19 bases separated the two germline ends. The CDR3 loop reads CASRMGAGSNGYTF. CDR3 in DNA: TGTGCCAGTCGAATGGGGGCAGGGTCGAATGGCTACACCTTC. Complete variable domain (other parts from reference TRBV19 and TRBJ1-2): DGGITQSPKYLFRKEGQNVTLSCEQNLNHDAMYWYRQDPGQGLRLIYYSQIVNDFQKGDIAEGYSVSREKKESFPLTVTSAQKNPTAFYLCASRMGAGSNGYTFGSGTRLTVV.

The chain joins TRBV5-1 to TRBJ2-1, with no clear D. Germline V CDR1 and CDR2: SGHRS, YFSETQ. The CDR3 has 15 amino acids. The germline V and J ends were trimmed by 0 bases and 5 bases, with 12 bases remaining between them. CDR3 DNA: TGCGCCAGCAGCTTGGCTGGGCCCTCTGACAATGAGCAGTTCTTC. This codes for CASSLAGPSDNEQFF.

The rearrangement links TRBV10-3 to TRBJ2-5, with 9 nucleotides matching TRBD2. The CDR3 sequence is 15 residues long. The germline CDR1 and CDR2 sequences are ENHRY and SYGVKD. The trim removed 5 bases at V and 4 bases at J, leaving 8 bases unmatched. CDR3 sequence reads: CAISWAGGGGETQYF. The CDR3 DNA is TGTGCCATCAGTTGGGCGGGAGGGGGCGGAGAGACCCAGTACTTC.

This clone was seen a single time. The chain couples TRBV18 to TRBJ2-7; tentatively, D is TRBD2 (6 bases). The germline V gene has CDR1 KGHSH and CDR2 LQKENI. The CDR3 length is 13 residues. V was trimmed by 3 bases and J by 6 bases, leaving 12 bases between them. In nucleotides, the CDR3 is TGTGCCAGCTCACCGGGCAGGGAGGTCGAGCAGTACTTC. Translated, it gives CASSPGREVEQYF.

This clone was recorded only once. The chain employs TRBV30 and TRBJ1-2; TRBD1 might be the D (5 bases). Trimming stripped 0 bases from V and 5 bases from J, with 13 bases between. CDR3 length: 14 residues. Germline V CDR1 and CDR2: GTSNPN, SVGIG (reference sequence). CDR3 DNA sequence: TGTGCCTGGAGTGTCTCAGGGATCGGTTATGGCTACACCTTC. Its protein is CAWSVSGIGYGYTF.

V usage is TRBV27 and J usage is TRBJ1-6; 7 bases agree with TRBD1. Germline-derived CDR1 and CDR2 are MNHEY and SMNVEV (reference sequence). This CDR3 has 15 amino acids. V shed 0 bases, J shed 8 bases, and the junction held 4 bases outside the gene matches. DNA of the CDR3: TGTGCCAGCAGTTTATCCGACAGGGTTGATTCACCCCTCCACTTT. Encoded protein: CASSLSDRVDSPLHF.

To note about this clone: One junction end does not reproduce the germline sequence, and a read error may be involved. V gene TRBV5-8 combines with J gene TRBJ1-3; D is undetermined. This CDR3 is built from 15 residues. Germline CDR1 reads SGHTS; CDR2 reads YDEGEE. CDR3 amino acids: CASSPWTISGSTIYF. CDR3 nucleotide sequence: TGTGCCAGCAGCCCCTGGACGATCTCTGGAAGCACCATATATTTT.

This chain uses TRBV6-1 with TRBJ1-1; D gene unclear. The ends were cut back, 8 bases at V and 11 bases at J, with 18 bases in the middle. CDR1 and CDR2 from the germline V gene are MNHNS and SASEGT. The CDR3 contains 12 residues. The CDR3 loop reads CASGQSMPWAFF. The CDR3 DNA sequence: TGTGCCAGCGGGCAGTCCATGCCGTGGGCTTTCTTT.

The rearrangement links TRBV6-1 to TRBJ2-7, with D unresolved. CDR1 and CDR2 from the germline V gene are MNHNS and SASEGT. The CDR3 has 13 amino acids. The V gene lost 4 bases and the J gene lost 6 bases, with 13 bases spanning the gap. The CDR3 nucleotides are TGTGCCAGCAGTGGCCTCGGTCCTTCCGAGCAGTACTTC. This sequence encodes CASSGLGPSEQYF.

The V call is TRBV10-1, the J call TRBJ2-3; 7 nucleotides line up with TRBD1. J was trimmed by 7 bases and V by 2 bases; bases with no gene match: 3. Germline CDR1 is WNHNN and CDR2 is SYGVQD (reference sequence). This CDR3 contains 13 residues. CDR3 DNA sequence: TGCGCCAGCAGTGAGACAGGGGCCCATACGCAGTATTTT. Translated: CASSETGAHTQYF.

As regards this clone: Other nucleotide sequences from this sample produce the same CDR3. The chain combines TRBV6-1 with TRBJ1-5; 8 bases align to TRBD1. This CDR3 spans 15 amino acids. V was pared by 1 base and J by 7 bases, with 6 bases of the junction left unmatched. In germline, CDR1 is MNHNS, CDR2 SASEGT. CDR3 region: CASSEGQGAGQPQHF. DNA for the CDR3: TGTGCCAGCAGTGAAGGCCAGGGGGCAGGACAGCCCCAGCATTTT.

V gene TRBV9 combines with J gene TRBJ1-4; TRBD1 aligns across 7 bases. The V segment lost 3 bases and the J segment 8 bases; nucleotides outside the gene matches: 10. The CDR3 is 15 residues long. Germline CDR1 SGDLS, CDR2 YYNGEE. DNA of the CDR3: TGTGCCAGCAGCGCTCGACAGGGCATGCCCGAAAAACTGTTTTTT. It is translated as CASSARQGMPEKLFF.

The chain recombines TRBV7-8 with TRBJ1-4; D is undetermined. V dropped 5 bases and J dropped 7 bases, with 17 bases sitting between them. Germline V gene lookup returns CDR1 SGHVS and CDR2 FQNEAQ. CDR3 size: 15 residues. This CDR3 reads CASSAYKPRGEKLFF. The CDR3 DNA follows: TGTGCCAGCAGCGCCTACAAACCCCGGGGTGAAAAACTGTTTTTT. The full variable domain, completed using reference TRBV7-8 and TRBJ1-4, is GAGVSQSPRYKVAKRGQDVALRCDPISGHVSLFWYQQALGQGPEFLTYFQNEAQLDKSGLPSDRFFAERPEGSVSTLKIQRTQQEDSAVYLCASSAYKPRGEKLFFGSGTQLSVL.

The chain links TRBV30 to TRBJ1-2, with D possibly being TRBD1 (6 bases). V lost 5 bases to trimming and J lost 8 bases, with 21 bases between them. CDR1 GTSNPN and CDR2 SVGIG come from the germline V gene (reference sequence). The CDR3 consists of 14 residues. The CDR3: CAWSTLRGAQGYTF. In nucleotides, the CDR3 is TGTGCCTGGTCTACCCTCCGGGGGGCGCAAGGCTACACCTTC.

This chain connects TRBV27 to TRBJ2-1; 10 nucleotides agree with TRBD2. Germline V CDR1 and CDR2: MNHEY, SMNVEV (reference sequence). After removal of 2 bases from V and 2 bases from J, the junction contained 6 bases not matched to a gene. This CDR3 contains 17 residues. For the CDR3, the DNA is TGTGCCAGCAGTTTAGGCGCTAGCGGGGGTGCCTACAATGAGCAGTTCTTC. It encodes CASSLGASGGAYNEQFF.

The chain couples TRBV18 to TRBJ2-3, with TRBD1 matching 9 bases. The CDR3 has 16 amino acids. With V trimmed by 3 bases and J by 1 base, 5 bases remained unmatched. Looked up from germline, CDR1 is KGHSH and CDR2 is LQKENI. The DNA for the CDR3 is TGTGCCAGCTCACCCCAGGGGGACAGGGGCACAGATACGCAGTATTTT. Protein: CASSPQGDRGTDTQYF. Full variable domain (missing parts from reference TRBV18 and TRBJ2-3): NAGVMQNPRHLVRRRGQEARLRCSPMKGHSHVYWYRQLPEEGLKFMVYLQKENIIDESGMPKERFSAEFPKEGPSILRIQQVVRGDSAAYFCASSPQGDRGTDTQYFGPGTRLTVL.

This clone has a single count. This chain joins TRBV14 and TRBJ2-5, with 7 bases lining up with TRBD1. V lost 4 bases to trimming and J lost 3 bases; unmatched junction nucleotides: 14. Germline V lookup: CDR1 SGHDN, CDR2 FVKESK. The CDR3 is 17 residues long. The CDR3 is CASSLYYPLGGEETQYF. The CDR3 DNA reads TGTGCCAGCAGCCTCTATTACCCGCTAGGGGGCGAAGAGACCCAGTACTTC.

The CDR3 sequence is CASSLSSGWPYEQYF. CDR3 bases: TGTGCCAGCAGCCTATCGTCCGGCTGGCCCTACGAGCAGTACTTC. The chain is built from TRBV9 and TRBJ2-7; D ambiguous. CDR1 SGDLS and CDR2 YYNGEE come from the germline V gene. CDR3 length: 15 amino acids. The V gene lost 4 bases and the J gene lost 2 bases, with 16 bases spanning the gap.

The chain recombines TRBV19 with TRBJ1-1; possibly TRBD1 for D (6 bases). The germline V and J ends were trimmed by 6 bases and 6 bases, with 14 bases remaining between them. Germline CDR1 LNHDA, CDR2 SQIVND (reference sequence). This CDR3 comprises 13 residues. As DNA, the CDR3 is TGTGCCAGTAGAGGCCTACAGGGAGCTGAAGCTTTCTTT. Encoded protein: CASRGLQGAEAFF.

This clone was detected only a few times. The J gene is TRBJ1-6, the V gene TRBV7-2; 7 bases map to TRBD1. V shed 2 bases, J shed 7 bases, and the junction held 5 bases outside the gene matches. This CDR3 contains 15 residues. CDR1 and CDR2 (germline): SGHTA, FQGNSA. CDR3 in amino acids: CASSLSAGGNSPLHF. The CDR3 bases are TGTGCCAGCAGCTTATCCGCAGGGGGGAATTCACCCCTCCACTTT.

This sequence joins TRBV7-2 and TRBJ2-3, with 8 bases aligning to TRBD2. The CDR3 is 17 residues long. The junction had 10 bases not matched to a gene; V was cut back by 1 base and J by 4 bases. Germline CDR1 reads SGHTA; CDR2 reads FQGNSA. CDR3 nucleotide sequence: TGTGCCAGCAGCTTAGAAAGGTTTGGACTAGCTTCAGATACGCAGTATTTT. This sequence encodes CASSLERFGLASDTQYF.

This sequence joins TRBV4-2 and TRBJ2-1; unclear D gene. The germline CDR1 and CDR2 sequences are LGHNA and YNFKEQ. The V gene lost 4 bases and the J gene lost 7 bases, with 14 bases spanning the gap. There are 14 residues in the CDR3. CDR3 nucleotide sequence: TGTGCCAGCAGCCCCAATCTGAGAAGGAATGAGCAGTTCTTC. Residues: CASSPNLRRNEQFF.

The chain uses TRBV6-1 and TRBJ2-7, with TRBD2 matching over 9 bases. CDR1 is MNHNS and CDR2 is SASEGT in the germline V gene. V shed 11 bases, J shed 4 bases, and the junction held 12 bases outside the gene matches. The CDR3 length is 14 residues. The CDR3, as DNA: TGTGCCTCTAGAATCGGGACTAGCTTTTACGAGCAGTACTTC. This gives the protein CASRIGTSFYEQYF.

Regarding this clone: The junction departs from the called germline gene at one end, perhaps through a read error. The chain employs TRBV7-7 and TRBJ2-3; TRBD2 agrees at 10 bases. The CDR3 extends over 16 amino acids. Germline values: CDR1 SSHAT, CDR2 FNYEAQ (reference sequence). CDR3: CASSLGLAASTDTQYF. The CDR3 coding sequence is TGTGCTAGCAGCTTAGGACTAGCGGCCAGCACAGATACGCAGTATTTT.

The V and J genes are TRBV6-1 and TRBJ1-5, with unresolved D. The CDR3 runs 13 residues. Trimming cost V 10 bases and J 4 bases, with 14 bases left between them. The germline CDR1 and CDR2 sequences are MNHNS and SASEGT. CDR3 DNA: TGTGCCACTTTGATGAGGCAAAATCAGCCCCAGCATTTT. It encodes CATLMRQNQPQHF.

The chain employs TRBV7-8 and TRBJ2-2; D is unresolved. Per the germline V gene, CDR1 is SGHVS and CDR2 is FQNEAQ. This CDR3 is 12 amino acids long. Trimming pared 5 bases from V and 6 bases from J, leaving 7 bases between. CDR3 protein: CASSPYAGELFF. The CDR3 coding sequence is TGTGCCAGCAGCCCTTATGCCGGGGAGCTGTTTTTT.

This clone showed up just once. The V and J genes are TRBV5-1 and TRBJ2-1, with 7 bases fitting TRBD1. The CDR3 contains 15 residues. The V gene's germline CDR1 is SGHRS and CDR2 YFSETQ. Germline trimming cut 5 bases from V and 0 bases from J; bases unmatched to any gene: 5. In nucleotides, the CDR3 is TGCGCCAGCAGACGGGGACAGAGCTCCTACAATGAGCAGTTCTTC. This sequence encodes CASRRGQSSYNEQFF.

This clone was seen more than once but under ten times. The chain couples TRBV5-4 to TRBJ2-2; TRBD2 matches at 8 bases. Germline CDR1 and CDR2: SGHNT and YYREEE (reference sequence). CDR3 length equals 16 residues. V was clipped by 0 bases and J by 4 bases; unmatched bases: 5. The CDR3 region is CASSLARGGSTGELFF. In DNA form, the CDR3 reads TGTGCCAGCAGCTTGGCCCGGGGGGGTAGCACCGGGGAGCTGTTTTTT.

The sample holds one count of this clone. This chain links TRBV7-9 with TRBJ2-2; 11 bases agree with TRBD2. The CDR3 has 19 residues. Germline V gene lookup returns CDR1 SEHNR and CDR2 FQNEAQ (reference sequence). Unmatched junction bases numbered 6, after V lost 0 bases and J lost 0 bases. The CDR3 reads CASSLAASGGQTNTGELFF. The DNA of the CDR3 is TGTGCCAGCAGCTTAGCGGCTAGCGGGGGGCAAACGAACACCGGGGAGCTGTTTTTT.

The chain recombines TRBV14 with TRBJ1-3, with TRBD1 matching 8 bases. J lost 8 bases, V lost 4 bases, and 13 bases had no gene match. The V gene's germline CDR1 is SGHDN and CDR2 FVKESK. The CDR3 is made up of 16 amino acids. Here the CDR3 DNA reads TGTGCCAGCAGCCCCCGGACAGGGAGCCGTGGGGACACCATATATTTT. It is translated as CASSPRTGSRGDTIYF.

J is TRBJ1-5 and V is TRBV29-1; D uncertain. The CDR3 is 12 amino acids. Per germline, CDR1 SQVTM and CDR2 ANQGSEA. V was shortened by 4 bases and J by 5 bases, with 9 bases between the two germline ends. CDR3 nucleotide sequence: TGCAGCGTTGGTAACGGGGATCAGCCCCAGCATTTT. Its protein is CSVGNGDQPQHF. The whole variable domain, remainder taken from reference TRBV29-1 and TRBJ1-5, is SAVISQKPSRDICQRGTSLTIQCQVDSQVTMMFWYRQQPGQSLTLIATANQGSEATYESGFVIDKFPISRPNLTFSTLTVSNMSPEDSSIYLCSVGNGDQPQHFGDGTRLSIL.